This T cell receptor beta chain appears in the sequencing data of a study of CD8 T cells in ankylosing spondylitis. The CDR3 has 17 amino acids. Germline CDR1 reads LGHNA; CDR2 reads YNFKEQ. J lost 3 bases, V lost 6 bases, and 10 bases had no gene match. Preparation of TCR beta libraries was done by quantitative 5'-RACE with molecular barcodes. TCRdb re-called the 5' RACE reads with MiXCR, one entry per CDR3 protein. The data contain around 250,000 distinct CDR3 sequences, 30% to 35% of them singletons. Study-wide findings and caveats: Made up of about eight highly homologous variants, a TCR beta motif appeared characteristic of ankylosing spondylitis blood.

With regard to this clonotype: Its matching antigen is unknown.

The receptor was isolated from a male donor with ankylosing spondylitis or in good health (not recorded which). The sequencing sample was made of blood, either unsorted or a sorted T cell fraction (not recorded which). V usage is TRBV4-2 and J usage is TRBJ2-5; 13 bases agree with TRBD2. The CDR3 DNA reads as TGTGCCAGCAGACTAGCGGGGGGGCCCCAAACGAAAGAGACCCAGTACTTC. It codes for CASRLAGGPQTKETQYF.